These T cell receptor beta chains were read from a single sample in a study of T-cell reconstitution after alpha-beta-depleted transplantation in children. TCRdb passed the PCR reads through MiXCR, listing each CDR3 protein once. The sample yields hundreds of thousands of distinct CDR3 sequences, roughly 15% seen once. This material consisted of PBMCs from the stem cell graft donor, taken from the stem cell graft. These TCRs come from a human donor who donated a stem cell graft to a child with acute myeloid leukemia. Each CDR3 is given with its conserved first and last residue. A D gene is named only where the DNA matches it firmly. Some rows mark clone size as missing; the rest say once, few, many or name a class of expanded clone.

D gene | J gene | clone size | V gene | CDR3 DNA | CDR3 protein
. | TRBJ2-1 | few | TRBV5-1 | TGCGCCAGCAGCGCCCAAGGGGGTACGGGGTCGACGTCCTACAATGAGCAGTTCTTC | CASSAQGGTGSTSYNEQFF
TRBD1 | TRBJ1-3 | . | TRBV28 | TGTGCCAGCAGGACAACCGGGACAGGCCACGGAAACACCATATATTTT | CASRTTGTGHGNTIYF
TRBD2 | TRBJ2-2 | . | TRBV20-1 | TGCAGTGCTTTACTTAGCGGGGGGCCGAACACCGGGGAGCTGTTTTTT | CSALLSGGPNTGELFF
TRBD2 | TRBJ2-1 | . | TRBV4-1 | TGCGCCAGCAGCCAAGAGGGACTAGCGGGGGGGAATGAGCAGTTCTTC | CASSQEGLAGGNEQFF
. | TRBJ1-6 | many | TRBV12-3/TRBV12-4 | TGTGCCAGCCAGGGAGGGTGGAATTCACCCCTCCACTTT | CASQGGWNSPLHF
. | TRBJ2-1 | . | TRBV9 | TGTGCCAGCAGCGTAGAGGAGGGGGAGCAGTTCTTC | CASSVEEGEQFF
. | TRBJ1-5 | many | TRBV7-2 | TGTGCCAGCAGCTTAGGGGGCGGCAATCAGCCCCAGCATTTT | CASSLGGGNQPQHF
. | TRBJ2-7 | . | TRBV5-1 | TGCGCCAGCAGCTTTAACCCGGGACCGAACTACGAGCAGTACTTC | CASSFNPGPNYEQYF
. | TRBJ2-5 | few | TRBV20-1 | TGCAGTGCTGGGGGCCGCCGCCAAGAGACCCAGTACTTC | CSAGGRRQETQYF
. | TRBJ1-2 | few | TRBV28 | TGTGCCAGCCAGTTTCCTTCCTATGGCTACACCTTC | CASQFPSYGYTF
. | TRBJ1-5 | many | TRBV15 | TGTGCCACCAGCGCGACAGGTATTAGAAGCAATCAGCCCCAGCATTTT | CATSATGIRSNQPQHF
. | TRBJ1-5 | few | TRBV20-1 | TGCAGTGCTAGCCCATCTTACAGGGCAGAGAACAATCAGCCCCAGCATTTT | CSASPSYRAENNQPQHF
. | TRBJ2-3 | many | TRBV15 | TGTGCCACCAGCAGAGACGGGGGCGCTAGCACAGATACGCAGTATTTT | CATSRDGGASTDTQYF
TRBD1 | TRBJ1-6 | few | TRBV10-2 | TGCGCCAGCAGTGACGGCCAAGACAGGGGGAATTCACCCCTCCACTTT | CASSDGQDRGNSPLHF
. | TRBJ2-1 | . | TRBV28 | TGTGCCAGCAGTTTGGGGGCCCCTATCAATGAGCAGTTCTTC | CASSLGAPINEQFF
. | TRBJ2-3 | . | TRBV12-3/TRBV12-4 | TGTGCCAGCAGTCAACTAGCCCGGGGGCATGGAGATACGCAGTATTTT | CASSQLARGHGDTQYF
. | TRBJ2-5 | . | TRBV24-1 | TGTGCCACCAGTGATTTCAGGGTGGGAAAAGAGACCCAGTACTTC | CATSDFRVGKETQYF
. | TRBJ1-1 | many | TRBV6-5 | TGTGCCAGCAGTTACGAACAGGGATACACTGAAGCTTTCTTT | CASSYEQGYTEAFF
TRBD2 | TRBJ2-1 | many | TRBV20-1 | TGCAGTGCTTCTTTTAGCGGGGGGGTCTACAATGAGCAGTTCTTC | CSASFSGGVYNEQFF
. | TRBJ2-1 | . | TRBV20-1 | TGCAGTGCTAGAGCCGCACTTGACGAACGGGGTGAGCAGTTCTTC | CSARAALDERGEQFF
TRBD1 | TRBJ1-2 | many | TRBV15 | TGTGCCACCAGCAGAACTAGACAGGGAGCCACTAACTATGGCTACACCTTC | CATSRTRQGATNYGYTF
. | TRBJ1-5 | . | TRBV2 | TGTGCCAGCAGTGCAGGTCAGCCCCAGCATTTT | CASSAGQPQHF
. | TRBJ1-4 | many | TRBV20-1 | TGCAGTGTCCATGCCGGGCAGTTTAATGAAAAACTGTTTTTT | CSVHAGQFNEKLFF
TRBD2 | TRBJ2-1 | many | TRBV9 | TGTGCCAGCAGCGTCTTTGGGACTAGCGGGGTCTATGAGCAGTTCTTC | CASSVFGTSGVYEQFF
TRBD1 | TRBJ2-7 | . | TRBV12-3/TRBV12-4 | TGTGCCAGCAGTTTTCGGACAGGGGGCCCCAACGAGCAGTACTTC | CASSFRTGGPNEQYF
. | TRBJ2-7 | many | TRBV7-2 | TGTGCCAGCACCACCTCGGTGGGTTTCTACGAGCAGTACTTC | CASTTSVGFYEQYF
. | TRBJ2-7 | many | TRBV12-3/TRBV12-4 | TGTGCCAGCAGTTTTATTCGCTACGAGCAGTACTTC | CASSFIRYEQYF
TRBD1 | TRBJ1-4 | . | TRBV20-1 | TGCAGTGCTAGAGGCCCAGGGGGCGAGAACGACTGGACAACTAATGAAAAACTGTTTTTT | CSARGPGGENDWTTNEKLFF
TRBD1 | TRBJ2-7 | few | TRBV7-6 | TGTGCCAGCAGCTCGGGACAGGGGATCTCCTACGAGCAGTACTTC | CASSSGQGISYEQYF
. | TRBJ1-1 | few | TRBV7-6 | TGTGCCAGCAGCCCCCGAGTAGCGAACACTGAAGCTTTCTTT | CASSPRVANTEAFF
. | TRBJ1-5 | once | TRBV4-1 | TGCGCCAGCAGCCACCGGGACAACGGCAATCAGCCCCAGCATTTT | CASSHRDNGNQPQHF
. | TRBJ2-2 | . | TRBV2 | TGTGCCAGCAGTGGGCCCTACACAGGAGGGGCCGGGGAGCTGTTTTTT | CASSGPYTGGAGELFF
TRBD1 | TRBJ2-7 | many | TRBV5-1 | TGTGCCAGCAGCTTAGAGGGACAGGGCCCCTACGAGCAGTACTTC | CASSLEGQGPYEQYF
. | TRBJ2-5 | . | TRBV12-3/TRBV12-4 | TGTGCCAGCAGTTCTCCTACAGGCGAAATTCAAGAGACCCAGTACTTC | CASSSPTGEIQETQYF
. | TRBJ2-2 | . | TRBV9 | TGTGCCAGCAGCGCGCCGACAGCCACCGGGGAGCTGTTTTTT | CASSAPTATGELFF
. | TRBJ2-1 | few | TRBV20-1 | TGCAGTCCTAAGAGAGGGTTAAATGAGCAGTTCTTC | CSPKRGLNEQFF
. | TRBJ1-1 | . | TRBV7-3 | TGTGCCAGCAGCTTAAACCAGGCATCCACTGAAGCTTTCTTT | CASSLNQASTEAFF
. | TRBJ2-3 | . | TRBV12-3/TRBV12-4 | TGTGCCAGCAGTTTCCGGGGAGGTAACGCAGATACGCAGTATTTT | CASSFRGGNADTQYF
. | TRBJ1-2 | many | TRBV29-1 | TGCAGCGCGGGCGTGGGAGGGGATCTTGGCTACACCTTC | CSAGVGGDLGYTF
TRBD1 | TRBJ1-1 | many | TRBV20-1 | TGCAGTGCCCGCCCCTGGGACAGGGACAATGCTGAAGCTTTCTTT | CSARPWDRDNAEAFF
. | TRBJ2-5 | . | TRBV7-9 | TGTGCCAGCAGCTCCCAGGGGACCCAGTACTTC | CASSSQGTQYF
TRBD1 | TRBJ1-5 | . | TRBV5-1 | TGCGCCAGCAGCCGGACAGGGGGCGCGTATCAGCCCCAGCATTTT | CASSRTGGAYQPQHF
. | TRBJ1-1 | few | TRBV13 | TGTGCCAGCAGCTTAGGGGGAGGGCTCATGAACACTGAAGCTTTCTTT | CASSLGGGLMNTEAFF
. | TRBJ2-3 | many | TRBV29-1 | TGCAGCGTTGGGGTCGGCACAGATACGCAGTATTTT | CSVGVGTDTQYF
TRBD2 | TRBJ2-1 | many | TRBV20-1 | TGCAGTGCTAGATCCCTAGCGGGGGGGAGCTCCTACAATGAGCAGTTCTTC | CSARSLAGGSSYNEQFF
TRBD1 | TRBJ2-7 | many | TRBV20-1 | TGCAGTGCTAGAGGGGACAGACAATACGAGCAGTACTTC | CSARGDRQYEQYF
. | TRBJ1-4 | . | TRBV5-1 | TGCGCCAGCAGCTTGGGAAGACAATCGGCAACTAATGAAAAACTGTTTTTT | CASSLGRQSATNEKLFF
. | TRBJ2-5 | few | TRBV18 | TGTGCCAGCTCACCCGGGCCAGGGAGGGAGACCCAGTACTTC | CASSPGPGRETQYF
. | TRBJ1-6 | many | TRBV27 | TGTGCCAGCACCTCACTTGGGATCCCTGCGGGTTCACCCCTCCACTTT | CASTSLGIPAGSPLHF
. | TRBJ1-5 | . | TRBV4-3 | TGCGCCAGCAGCCAGCTAAGGGGCGGGGGGCAGCCCCAGCATTTT | CASSQLRGGGQPQHF
TRBD2 | TRBJ2-3 | many | TRBV20-1 | TGCAGTGCTAGAGGGGTTGGGGGACTAAGAAGCGCAGATACGCAGTATTTT | CSARGVGGLRSADTQYF
TRBD1 | TRBJ1-3 | many | TRBV27 | TGTGCCAGCAGTTCACGGACAGGGGGAGGAAACACCATATATTTT | CASSSRTGGGNTIYF
. | TRBJ2-7 | many | TRBV10-3 | TGTGCCATCAGTGAGCCCGACAGGACACCCTACGAGCAGTACTTC | CAISEPDRTPYEQYF
. | TRBJ1-5 | . | TRBV7-9 | TGTGCCAGCAGCTCGGGGGAAACCGGGCAGCCCCAGCATTTT | CASSSGETGQPQHF
. | TRBJ1-5 | . | TRBV21-1 | TGTGCCGGTATAACCGGGACGGATAGCAATCAGCCCCAGCATTTT | CAGITGTDSNQPQHF
. | TRBJ2-5 | many | TRBV29-1 | TGCAGCGCTAAACAAGAGACCCAGTACTTC | CSAKQETQYF
. | TRBJ2-1 | . | TRBV7-9 | TGTGCCAGCAGCTTGGGCGGCCCGCAGTTCTTC | CASSLGGPQFF